The present T cell receptor beta chain was sequenced within a study of blood T cell repertoires in COVID-19. Source study methods: Reference gene primers were amplified, and this amplification served to estimate nucleated cell counts. The protocol was immunoSEQ multiplex PCR, while the TCRdb copy is restricted to in-frame clones and leaves out a portion. The DNA gave D and trimming, while V, J and clone size come from that table. Among 100,000 to 150,000 clones listed, around four fifths were seen once. V lost 0 bases and J lost 7, with 10 bases in between. Germline loops: CDR1 SGHRS, CDR2 YFSETQ. This CDR3 has 14 residues.

This sequence was found in a middle-aged man with active or convalescent COVID-19. Material for sequencing was peripheral blood. V usage is TRBV5-1 and J usage is TRBJ1-4; D gene uncertain. DNA for the CDR3: TGCGCCAGCAGCTTGGTCGGGGTGGGTGAAAAACTGTTTTTT. Translation: CASSLVGVGEKLFF.